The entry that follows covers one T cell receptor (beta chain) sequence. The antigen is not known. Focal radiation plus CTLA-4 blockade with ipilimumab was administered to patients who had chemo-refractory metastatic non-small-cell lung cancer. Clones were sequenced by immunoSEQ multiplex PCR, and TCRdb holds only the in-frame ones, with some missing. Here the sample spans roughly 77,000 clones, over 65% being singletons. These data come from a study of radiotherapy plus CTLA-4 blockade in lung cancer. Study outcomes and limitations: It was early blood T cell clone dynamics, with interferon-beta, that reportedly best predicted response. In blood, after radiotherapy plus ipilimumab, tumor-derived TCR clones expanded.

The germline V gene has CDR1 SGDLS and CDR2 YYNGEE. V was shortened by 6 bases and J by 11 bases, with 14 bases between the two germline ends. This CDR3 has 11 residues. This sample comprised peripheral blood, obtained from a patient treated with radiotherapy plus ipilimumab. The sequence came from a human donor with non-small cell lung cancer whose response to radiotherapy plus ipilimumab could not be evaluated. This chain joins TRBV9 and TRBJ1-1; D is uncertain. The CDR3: CASTPAGEAFF. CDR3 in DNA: TGTGCCAGCACCCCCGCAGGCGAGGCTTTCTTT.